The clone carrying this TCR beta chain appeared once. This specimen belongs to a study of blood T cell repertoires in COVID-19. Germline-derived CDR1 and CDR2 are WSHSY and SAAADI. Deletions cut 4 bases from V and 6 bases from J, with 9 bases between. The CDR3 is made up of 13 amino acids. As originally analysed: Reference gene primer amplification gave nucleated cell count estimates. Repertoires were generated with immunoSEQ multiplex PCR, while TCRdb's copy carries only in-frame clones and drops some. Clone size and the V and J calls come from that table; the DNA yielded D and trimming. Here the sample spans 300,000 to 350,000 clones, around nine tenths being singletons.

The material sequenced was PBMCs or T cells enriched from blood (not recorded which). The chain combines TRBV10-2 with TRBJ1-4; D unclear. The TCR was taken from a woman under 40 who had been exposed to COVID-19. CDR3 sequence (DNA): TGCGCCAGCAGTGTGTTCCAATATGAAAAACTGTTTTTT. Protein: CASSVFQYEKLFF.